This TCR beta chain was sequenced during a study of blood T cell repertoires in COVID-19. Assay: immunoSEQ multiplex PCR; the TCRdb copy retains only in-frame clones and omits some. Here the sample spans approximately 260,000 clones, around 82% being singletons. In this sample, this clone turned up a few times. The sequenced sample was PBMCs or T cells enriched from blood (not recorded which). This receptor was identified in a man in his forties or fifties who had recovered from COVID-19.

The CDR3 here is CASSEGVNTEAFF. The DNA of the CDR3 is TGTGCCAGTAGTGAGGGGGTGAACACTGAAGCTTTCTTT. The chain combines TRBV19 with TRBJ1-1; maybe TRBD1 (6 bases). V was cut by 5 bases and J by 0 bases, with 7 bases left in between. Germline lookup yields CDR1 LNHDA and CDR2 SQIVND (reference sequence). The CDR3 loop spans 13 amino acids. Looking up the rest from reference TRBV19 and TRBJ1-1 gives the full variable domain: DGGITQSPKYLFRKEGQNVTLSCEQNLNHDAMYWYRQDPGQGLRLIYYSQIVNDFQKGDIAEGYSVSREKKESFPLTVTSAQKNPTAFYLCASSEGVNTEAFFGQGTRLTVV.